This T cell receptor (beta chain) was found in a study of T cells in Graves' hyperthyroidism and ophthalmopathy. Many counts were recorded for this clonotype. The CDR3 runs 13 residues. Germline V gives CDR1 LGHDT, CDR2 YNNKEL (reference sequence). Between the trimmed V and J ends, which lost 1 base and 6 bases, there was a span of 8 bases. Exclusions: uncontrolled infection, other autoimmune disease, pregnancy, lactation. The TCR beta CDR3 regions underwent amplification using RNA transcripts as the source. Using the HTBI primer set, a first-round RT-PCR was run on the TCR CDR3. MiXCR, run by TCRdb on the multiplex PCR reads, gives a single entry per CDR3 protein. The sample includes 340,000 or so distinct CDR3 sequences, under 25% of them seen just once.

The sequence was obtained from a woman aged 45-59 years with Graves' hyperthyroidism. V gene TRBV3-1 combines with J gene TRBJ2-3, with a weak D call TRBD1 (6 bases). Material: blood. CDR3 sequence reads: CASSQGTVDTQYF. Written as DNA, the CDR3 is TGTGCCAGCAGCCAAGGGACAGTGGATACGCAGTATTTT.